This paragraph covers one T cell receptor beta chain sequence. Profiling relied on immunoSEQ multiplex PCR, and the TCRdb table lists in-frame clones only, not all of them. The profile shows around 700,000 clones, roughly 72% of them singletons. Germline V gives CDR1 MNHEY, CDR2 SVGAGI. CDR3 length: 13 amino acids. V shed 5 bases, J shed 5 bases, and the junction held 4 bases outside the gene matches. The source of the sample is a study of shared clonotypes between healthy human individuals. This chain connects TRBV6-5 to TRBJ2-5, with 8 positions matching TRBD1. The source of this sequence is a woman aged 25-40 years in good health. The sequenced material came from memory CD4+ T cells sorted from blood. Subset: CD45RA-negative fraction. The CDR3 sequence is CASSQDRDETQYF. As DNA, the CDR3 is TGTGCCAGCAGTCAGGACAGGGATGAGACCCAGTACTTC.